Below, 21 T cell receptor beta chains from the same sample are listed, as sequenced in a study of T cells in Graves' hyperthyroidism and ophthalmopathy. Authors of the study amplified TCR beta CDR3 regions from RNA transcripts. A first-round RT-PCR of the TCR CDR3 used the HTBI primer set. Each CDR3 protein gets one entry after TCRdb re-called the multiplex PCR reads with MiXCR. The sample has about 320,000 distinct CDR3 sequences, 15% to 20% seen once. The source material was blood. The receptors shown here come from a man aged 25 to 45 with Graves' hyperthyroidism.

In this sample, this clonotype turned up many times. CDR3 sequence: CASGGVLPNEQFF. The CDR3 nucleotides read TGTGCCAGCGGCGGAGTCCTCCCCAATGAGCAGTTCTTC. The chain links TRBV6-1 to TRBJ2-1; D is uncertain. CDR1 MNHNS and CDR2 SASEGT come from the germline V gene. V dropped 8 bases and J dropped 6 bases, with 14 bases sitting between them. CDR3 length equals 13 residues.

V is TRBV5-5 and J is TRBJ2-5, with 7 positions matching TRBD1. Looked up from germline, CDR1 is SGHKS and CDR2 is YYEKEE (reference sequence). This CDR3 spans 15 amino acids. Unmatched junction bases numbered 10, after V lost 4 bases and J lost 4 bases. The CDR3 sequence: CASSPKTTGRETQYF. CDR3 sequence (DNA): TGTGCCAGCAGCCCTAAAACGACAGGGAGAGAGACCCAGTACTTC. The variable domain in full, with the rest retrieved from reference TRBV5-5 and TRBJ2-5, is DAGVTQSPTHLIKTRGQQVTLRCSPISGHKSVSWYQQVLGQGPQFIFQYYEKEERGRGNFPDRFSARQFPNYSSELNVNALLLGDSALYLCASSPKTTGRETQYFGPGTRLLVL.

The V gene is TRBV6-1, the J gene TRBJ2-1; tentative D call: TRBD2 (6 bases). CDR1 is MNHNS and CDR2 is SASEGT in the germline V gene. CDR3 length equals 14 residues. The V end lost 5 bases, the J end lost 7 bases, and 15 bases lay between the germline ends. CDR3 DNA sequence: TGTGCCAGCAGTCAGGCGGGAAGGTGGAATGAGCAGTTCTTC. It translates to CASSQAGRWNEQFF.

This clonotype was seen a handful of times. V is TRBV5-1 and J is TRBJ2-2; D not certain. The length of the CDR3 is 13 residues. CDR1 and CDR2 from the germline V gene are SGHRS and YFSETQ. The V and J ends lost 2 bases and 7 bases respectively, with 9 bases between them. In DNA, the CDR3 is TGCGCCAGCAGCTTTAAGGGTGACGGGGAGCTGTTTTTT. Its protein is CASSFKGDGELFF.

The sample holds many counts of this clonotype. The rearrangement uses TRBV6-4 and TRBJ2-7; 12 positions agree with TRBD2. Germline values: CDR1 MRHNA, CDR2 SNTAGT. Losses at the gene ends were 6 bases for V and 5 bases for J; bases not matched to a gene: 8. The CDR3 loop spans 15 amino acids. CDR3 amino acids: CASSATSGSNNEQYF. The CDR3 nucleotides read TGTGCCAGCAGCGCGACTAGCGGGAGTAACAACGAGCAGTACTTC.

The sample holds many counts of this clonotype. This chain links TRBV7-3 with TRBJ1-3; D is unresolved. This CDR3 region has 13 residues. V lost 5 bases and J 2 bases, leaving 7 bases between the germline ends. From germline, CDR1 is SGHTA and CDR2 FQGTGA. CDR3 bases: TGTGCCAGCAGCCTGGGAACTGGAAACACCATATATTTT. This sequence encodes CASSLGTGNTIYF.

The J gene is TRBJ1-2, the V gene TRBV5-5; D is ambiguous. CDR3 length: 15 residues. Trimming took 0 bases from V and 1 from J, leaving 10 bases between them. Per the germline V gene, CDR1 is SGHKS and CDR2 is YYEKEE (reference sequence). The CDR3 coding sequence is TGTGCCAGCAGCTTGGTGGTAGATATTAACTATGGCTACACCTTC. Translation gives CASSLVVDINYGYTF.

This clonotype has ten or more counts. The V and J genes are TRBV5-5 and TRBJ1-5; possibly TRBD1 for D (6 bases). From germline, CDR1 is SGHKS and CDR2 YYEKEE (reference sequence). The CDR3 is 14 amino acids. V gave up 2 bases and J gave up 7 bases, with 13 bases separating them. The CDR3 nucleotides are TGTGCCAGCAGCTTAGTAGGGGGAGTACAGCCCCAGCATTTT. It yields the protein CASSLVGGVQPQHF.

This clonotype was recorded many times. The chain uses TRBV7-3 and TRBJ2-1, with TRBD1 as a possible D gene (5 bases). The CDR3 is 13 amino acids. Germline V lookup: CDR1 SGHTA, CDR2 FQGTGA. Trimming took off 1 base at V and 8 bases at J, with 9 bases between the two ends. CDR3 nucleotide sequence: TGTGCCAGCAGCTTAAACAGGCGGTATGAGCAGTTCTTC. Translating gives CASSLNRRYEQFF. Variable domain in full (rest from reference TRBV7-3 and TRBJ2-1): GAGVSQTPSNKVTEKGKYVELRCDPISGHTALYWYRQSLGQGPEFLIYFQGTGAADDSGLPNDRFFAVRPEGSVSTLKIQRTERGDSAVYLCASSLNRRYEQFFGPGTRLTVL.

At least ten counts were recorded for this clonotype. The CDR3 coding sequence is TGTGCCAGCAGCCAAGGGGCCATCGGGGAGCAGTACTTC. Translation gives CASSQGAIGEQYF. The chain combines TRBV3-1 with TRBJ2-7, with D unclear. V lost 1 base to trimming and J lost 7 bases, with 11 bases between them. This CDR3 spans 13 amino acids. Germline CDR1 is LGHDT and CDR2 is YNNKEL (reference sequence).

This clonotype occurred many times. The J gene is TRBJ2-2, the V gene TRBV6-1, with 7 bases aligning to TRBD1. The V gene end was trimmed by 3 bases and the J gene end by 3 bases; junction bases not matched to a gene: 4. The length of the CDR3 is 15 residues. The germline V gene encodes CDR1 MNHNS and CDR2 SASEGT. The CDR3 sequence: CASSETGRDTGELFF. The CDR3 nucleotides are TGTGCCAGCAGTGAGACAGGGAGAGACACCGGGGAGCTGTTTTTT.

The chain is built from TRBV7-2 and TRBJ2-3; TRBD2 matches 11 bases. CDR1 SGHTA and CDR2 FQGNSA come from the germline V gene. CDR3 length: 17 amino acids. Trimming at V came to 1 base and at J to 0 bases, leaving 3 bases not matched to a gene. The CDR3: CASSLGLAGGSTDTQYF. The CDR3 DNA follows: TGTGCCAGCAGCTTAGGTCTAGCGGGAGGTAGCACAGATACGCAGTATTTT.

The chain has TRBV5-1 and TRBJ2-3, with D uncertain. The germline V and J ends were trimmed by 2 bases and 5 bases, with 15 bases remaining between them. CDR3 length: 15 residues. Germline values: CDR1 SGHRS, CDR2 YFSETQ. Written as DNA, the CDR3 is TGCGCCAGCAGCTTTTTAGCCCCACCACAAGATACGCAGTATTTT. The encoded protein is CASSFLAPPQDTQYF.

The rearrangement uses TRBV28 and TRBJ2-7, with 11 bases identical to TRBD2. The trim removed 2 bases at V and 6 bases at J, leaving 21 bases unmatched. This CDR3 comprises 20 residues. From germline, CDR1 is MDHEN and CDR2 SYDVKM. Here the CDR3 DNA reads TGTGCCAGCAGTTTACCGAACGGCATGAGCGGGCTAGCGGGAGGCGGCGAGCAGTACTTC. This encodes CASSLPNGMSGLAGGGEQYF.

The V and J genes are TRBV14 and TRBJ1-4, with 9 bases identical to TRBD1. Trimming removed 4 bases from V and 8 bases from J; junction bases left unmatched: 5. CDR1 and CDR2 (germline): SGHDN, FVKESK. The CDR3 spans 14 residues. The CDR3 DNA sequence: TGTGCCAGCAGCCGCGGGACAGGGAGCGAAAAACTGTTTTTT. Protein sequence: CASSRGTGSEKLFF.

This clonotype turned up a few times. The chain recombines TRBV7-3 with TRBJ1-2, with TRBD1 matching 7 bases. The CDR3 length is 15 residues. The ends lost 5 bases at V and 1 base at J; junction bases unmatched: 7. Germline lookup yields CDR1 SGHTA and CDR2 FQGTGA. CDR3 sequence: CASSRTGEGNYGYTF. DNA of the CDR3: TGTGCCAGCAGCCGAACAGGGGAGGGTAACTATGGCTACACCTTC.

This clonotype has at least ten counts. The chain carries TRBV11-1 and TRBJ2-3; 9 positions match TRBD1. Germline CDR1 and CDR2: SGHAT and FQDESV (reference sequence). The CDR3 loop spans 17 amino acids. V was clipped by 5 bases and J by 5 bases; unmatched bases: 14. The CDR3 DNA reads as TGTGCCAGCAGCCAAGAGGTGGGACAGGGTCTAGGAGATACGCAGTATTTT. Its translation is CASSQEVGQGLGDTQYF.

This clonotype has at least ten counts. CDR3 protein: CASSLGTDPRADTQYF. CDR3 nucleotides: TGTGCCAGCAGCCTCGGGACAGACCCGAGGGCAGATACGCAGTATTTT. This rearrangement joins TRBV6-1 to TRBJ2-3, with 7 bases lining up with TRBD1. This CDR3 is 16 amino acids long. CDR1 and CDR2 from the germline V gene are MNHNS and SASEGT. V lost 6 bases, J lost 4 bases, and 13 bases stayed unmatched.

This clonotype was counted ten times or more. The chain links TRBV2 to TRBJ1-3; D is uncertain. V gave up 5 bases and J gave up 4 bases, with 15 bases separating them. Germline V gene lookup returns CDR1 SNHLY and CDR2 FYNNEI. The CDR3 consists of 15 residues. The CDR3 nucleotides read TGTGCCAGCAGTCCCGAAGTACTTTACGGAAACACCATATATTTT. Its translation: CASSPEVLYGNTIYF.

This clonotype was detected only a few times. This chain connects TRBV20-1 to TRBJ2-2; D not resolved. V lost 2 bases and J lost 4, with 11 bases in between. Germline assignment: CDR1 DFQATT and CDR2 SNEGSKA (reference sequence). CDR3 length: 14 amino acids. The CDR3 bases are TGCAGTGCTAGAAGGCCACACTCCACCGGGGAGCTGTTTTTT. This encodes CSARRPHSTGELFF.

Concerning this clonotype itself: A read error may be the cause here, since a much bigger clone is one base away. The conserved closing phenylalanine or tryptophan is absent in this CDR3, likely reflecting a read error. The chain is built from TRBV27 and TRBJ1-2; no reliable D call. The ends were cut back, 4 bases at V and 2 bases at J, with 14 bases in the middle. This CDR3 spans 15 amino acids. Germline CDR1 and CDR2: MNHEY and SMNVEV (reference sequence). In nucleotides, the CDR3 is TGTGCCAGCAGTTCCCCGAGGATAGGGAACTATGGCTACACCCTC. This gives the protein CASSSPRIGNYGYTL.